Listed below are T cell receptor beta chains from one sample, sequenced in a study of cytomegalovirus exposure and HLA in healthy donors. Using immunoSEQ multiplex PCR, the repertoire was profiled, and TCRdb retains in-frame clones only, with some absent. The sample carries approximately 130,000 clones, about 81% recorded once. Sequenced: PBMCs. These receptors were collected from a middle-aged man in good health and CMV-seronegative. CDR3s include the opening cysteine and the closing phenylalanine or tryptophan. A D gene is named only where the DNA matches it firmly. Size is omitted from some rows. Given values are once, few, many or a class for expanded clones.

V: TRBV5-1
D: -
size: -
J: TRBJ2-7
DNA: TGCGCCAGCAGCTTGGAGGCAACTACCTACGAGCAGTACTTC
CDR3: CASSLEATTYEQYF

V: TRBV5-4
D: -
size: -
J: TRBJ2-7
DNA: TGTGCCAGCAGCTTGGCTGCAGGTTTCTACGAGCAGTACTTC
CDR3: CASSLAAGFYEQYF

V: TRBV7-3
D: TRBD2
size: -
J: TRBJ2-3
DNA: TGTGCCAGCAGCTTAAGGACTAGCGGGAGGGTCGCAGATACGCAGTATTTT
CDR3: CASSLRTSGRVADTQYF

V: TRBV18
D: -
size: -
J: TRBJ2-7
DNA: TGTGCCAGCTCACCGGGAACAGGGACCTACGAGCAGTACTTC
CDR3: CASSPGTGTYEQYF

V: TRBV27
D: TRBD1
size: -
J: TRBJ2-7
DNA: TGTGCCAGCGGAGCTCGGACAGGGGAAGGCTCCTACGAGCAGTACTTC
CDR3: CASGARTGEGSYEQYF

V: TRBV5-5
D: -
size: -
J: TRBJ2-7
DNA: TGTGCCAGCAGCTCCCGTAGACAGGTCTTACCGTCCTACGAGCAGTACTTC
CDR3: CASSSRRQVLPSYEQYF

V: TRBV6-1
D: TRBD1
size: -
J: TRBJ1-4
DNA: TGTGCCAGCAGAACAGGGGCAACTAATGAAAAACTGTTTTTT
CDR3: CASRTGATNEKLFF

V: TRBV13
D: -
size: -
J: TRBJ2-1
DNA: TGTGCCAGCAGCCAAGCCGGACTCTCCTACAATGAGCAGTTCTTC
CDR3: CASSQAGLSYNEQFF

V: TRBV6-4
D: -
size: -
J: TRBJ2-7
DNA: TGTGCCAGCGGGGGCACCGGGTCCCATGTCTCCGAGCAGTACTTC
CDR3: CASGGTGSHVSEQYF

V: TRBV28
D: TRBD2
size: -
J: TRBJ2-7
DNA: TGTGCCAGCAGCCCCGTTGTGGGGCTAGCGGGAGTCTACGAGCAGTACTTC
CDR3: CASSPVVGLAGVYEQYF

V: TRBV27
D: TRBD2
size: -
J: TRBJ2-1
DNA: TGTGCCAGCAGTTCCCCCACTAGCGGGCGGGGGTCGGGTGAGCAGTTCTTC
CDR3: CASSSPTSGRGSGEQFF

V: TRBV7-9
D: -
size: -
J: TRBJ1-4
DNA: TGTGCCACCATACGGGATGCAACTAATGAAAAACTGTTTTTT
CDR3: CATIRDATNEKLFF

V: TRBV9
D: TRBD2
size: once
J: TRBJ2-3
DNA: TGTGCCAGCAGCCCCAAGAGAGGGCCGCTTAGCGGGGGGTCAGATACGCAGTATTTT
CDR3: CASSPKRGPLSGGSDTQYF